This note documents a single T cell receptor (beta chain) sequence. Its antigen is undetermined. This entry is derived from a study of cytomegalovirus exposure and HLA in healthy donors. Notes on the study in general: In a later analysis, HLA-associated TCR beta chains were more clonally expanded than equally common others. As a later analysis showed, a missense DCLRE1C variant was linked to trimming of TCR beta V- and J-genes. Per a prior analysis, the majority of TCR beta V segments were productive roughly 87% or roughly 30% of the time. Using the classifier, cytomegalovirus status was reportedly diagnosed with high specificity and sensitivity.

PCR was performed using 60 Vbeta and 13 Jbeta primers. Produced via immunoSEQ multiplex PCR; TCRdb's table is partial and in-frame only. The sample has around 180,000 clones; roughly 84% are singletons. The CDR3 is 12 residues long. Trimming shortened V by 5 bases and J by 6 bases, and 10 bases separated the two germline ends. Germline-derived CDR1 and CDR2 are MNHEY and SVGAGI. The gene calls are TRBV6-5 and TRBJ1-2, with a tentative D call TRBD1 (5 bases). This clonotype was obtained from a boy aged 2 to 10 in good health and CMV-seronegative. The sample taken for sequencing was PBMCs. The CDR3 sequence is CASSKWGDGYTF. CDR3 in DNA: TGTGCCAGCAGTAAATGGGGCGATGGCTACACCTTC.